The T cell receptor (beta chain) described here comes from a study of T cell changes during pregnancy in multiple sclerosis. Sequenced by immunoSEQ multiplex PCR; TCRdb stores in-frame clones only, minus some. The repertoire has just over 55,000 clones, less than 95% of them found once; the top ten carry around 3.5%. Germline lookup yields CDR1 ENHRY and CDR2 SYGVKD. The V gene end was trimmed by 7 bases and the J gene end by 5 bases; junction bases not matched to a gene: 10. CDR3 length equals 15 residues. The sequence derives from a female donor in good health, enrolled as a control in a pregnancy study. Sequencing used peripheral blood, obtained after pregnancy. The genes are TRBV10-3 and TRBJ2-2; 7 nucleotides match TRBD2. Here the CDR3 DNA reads TGTGCCATCAACAAGGCGGGAGAATGGACCGGGGAGCTGTTTTTT. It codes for CAINKAGEWTGELFF.